The 27 T cell receptor beta chains given below trace back to one sample, sequenced in a study of T cell responses to AZD1222 COVID-19 vaccine. The table came from immunoSEQ multiplex PCR; TCRdb's copy has only in-frame clones and leaves some out. The repertoire holds over 100,000 clones, 75% to 90% seen once, with about 3% in the top ten. The material was peripheral blood, obtained on day 0 of AZD1222 vaccination. The receptors originated from an adult in good health.

V gene TRBV5-5 combines with J gene TRBJ1-2; D remains ambiguous. The CDR3 has 12 amino acids. Germline V gene sequence: CDR1 SGHKS, CDR2 YYEKEE (reference sequence). V lost 0 bases and J lost 4, with 4 bases in between. The CDR3 region has the DNA TGTGCCAGCAGCTTGGGCAGCTATGGCTACACCTTC. It is translated as CASSLGSYGYTF.

This chain uses TRBV7-2 with TRBJ1-2; D possibly corresponds to TRBD1 (5 bases). Germline CDR1 is SGHTA and CDR2 is FQGNSA. The CDR3 has 14 residues. V lost 5 bases and J lost 2, with 12 bases in between. CDR3 DNA: TGTGCCAGCAGCCTTCGGGACGGAAACTATGGCTACACCTTC. Its translation is CASSLRDGNYGYTF.

This chain joins TRBV10-2 and TRBJ2-2; 11 nucleotides match TRBD2. CDR3 size: 17 residues. V trimming: 2 bases; J trimming: 5 bases; junction bases outside the gene matches: 7. Germline loops: CDR1 WSHSY, CDR2 SAAADI. The CDR3 here is CASSEVLAGVNTGELFF. DNA of the CDR3: TGCGCCAGCAGTGAGGTACTAGCGGGAGTCAATACCGGGGAGCTGTTTTTT.

The chain combines TRBV28 with TRBJ1-4; tentatively, D is TRBD1 (6 bases). CDR1 MDHEN and CDR2 SYDVKM come from the germline V gene. This CDR3 is 13 amino acids long. The V end lost 6 bases, the J end lost 8 bases, and 13 bases lay between the germline ends. The CDR3 sequence is CASRPRGDEKLFF. CDR3 nucleotide sequence: TGTGCCAGCAGACCGAGGGGGGACGAAAAACTGTTTTTT.

This chain links TRBV16 with TRBJ1-2; 8 bases align to TRBD1. This CDR3 comprises 17 residues. The V gene end was trimmed by 0 bases and the J gene end by 3 bases; junction bases not matched to a gene: 9. The V gene's germline CDR1 is KGHSY and CDR2 FQNENV. DNA of the CDR3: TGTGCCAGCAGCCAATCCGCAGGGGGCCTGGGGGACTATGGCTACACCTTC. Amino acid sequence: CASSQSAGGLGDYGYTF.

V usage is TRBV27 and J usage is TRBJ1-1; tentative D call: TRBD1 (6 bases). Germline V gene lookup returns CDR1 MNHEY and CDR2 SMNVEV (reference sequence). The CDR3 is made up of 15 amino acids. V gave up 2 bases and J gave up 4 bases, with 14 bases separating them. The CDR3 region is CASSLMGASGTEAFF. The CDR3, as DNA: TGTGCCAGCAGTTTAATGGGGGCGTCCGGCACTGAAGCTTTCTTT.

The rearrangement joins TRBV18 to TRBJ1-2; D is perhaps TRBD1 (5 bases). V shed 2 bases and J shed 2 bases, with 12 bases lying between them. The CDR3 totals 15 residues. Per germline, CDR1 KGHSH and CDR2 LQKENI. This CDR3 reads CASSPGTAPNYGYTF. In nucleotides, the CDR3 is TGTGCCAGCTCACCAGGGACGGCGCCGAACTATGGCTACACCTTC.

The V and J genes are TRBV5-1 and TRBJ1-1; 9 bases align to TRBD1. V lost 5 bases, J lost 2 bases, and 10 bases stayed unmatched. CDR1 SGHRS and CDR2 YFSETQ come from the germline V gene. The CDR3 totals 16 residues. CDR3 DNA sequence: TGCGCCAGCAGTACTGGACAGGGGAAGGGAAACACTGAAGCTTTCTTT. It is translated as CASSTGQGKGNTEAFF. Together with reference TRBV5-1 and TRBJ1-1, the CDR3 gives the full variable domain: KAGVTQTPRYLIKTRGQQVTLSCSPISGHRSVSWYQQTPGQGLQFLFEYFSETQRNKGNFPGRFSGRQFSNSRSEMNVSTLELGDSALYLCASSTGQGKGNTEAFFGQGTRLTVV.

The chain links TRBV7-2 to TRBJ2-7; 8 bases are a match to TRBD1. Trimming took 2 bases from V and 4 from J; bases not matched to a gene: 13. There are 17 residues in the CDR3. Per germline, CDR1 SGHTA and CDR2 FQGNSA. The CDR3 loop reads CASSLSAMTGVSYEQYF. The CDR3 DNA reads TGTGCCAGCAGCTTAAGCGCAATGACAGGGGTGTCGTACGAGCAGTACTTC.

The chain recombines TRBV7-9 with TRBJ1-2; 9 nucleotides match TRBD1. V gave up 5 bases and J gave up 3 bases; unmatched junction bases: 4. This CDR3 region has 14 residues. In germline, CDR1 is SEHNR, CDR2 FQNEAQ (reference sequence). CDR3 nucleotide sequence: TGTGCCAGCAGCCCTGGACAGGGGCACTATGGCTACACCTTC. As protein: CASSPGQGHYGYTF.

The chain is built from TRBV12-3 or TRBV12-4 and TRBJ2-3; D remains ambiguous. V was shortened by 6 bases and J by 3 bases, with 10 bases between the two germline ends. The CDR3 has 13 amino acids. Here the CDR3 DNA reads TGTGCCAGCAGCTTTAGCAGGACAGATACGCAGTATTTT. Its protein is CASSFSRTDTQYF.

This rearrangement joins TRBV27 to TRBJ1-4; 7 nucleotides match TRBD1. Germline lookup yields CDR1 MNHEY and CDR2 SMNVEV (reference sequence). This CDR3 contains 13 residues. The V gene end was trimmed by 7 bases and the J gene end by 4 bases; junction bases not matched to a gene: 3. CDR3 coding DNA: TGTGCCAGCAAACAGGGGCGTAATGAAAAACTGTTTTTT. Protein product: CASKQGRNEKLFF. Together with reference TRBV27 and TRBJ1-4, the CDR3 gives the full variable domain: EAQVTQNPRYLITVTGKKLTVTCSQNMNHEYMSWYRQDPGLGLRQIYYSMNVEVTDKGDVPEGYKVSRKEKRNFPLILESPSPNQTSLYFCASKQGRNEKLFFGSGTQLSVL.

The chain employs TRBV4-3 and TRBJ1-4, with D perhaps TRBD1 (5 bases). CDR1 is LGHNA and CDR2 is YSLEER in the germline V gene. Trimming shortened V by 1 base and J by 1 base, and 10 bases separated the two germline ends. The CDR3 contains 16 residues. The CDR3 region has the DNA TGCGCCAGCAGCCAAGGTTCAGGGCGAACTAATGAAAAACTGTTTTTT. Protein sequence: CASSQGSGRTNEKLFF.

This chain joins TRBV7-3 and TRBJ2-5, with 9 nucleotides matching TRBD1. This CDR3 contains 15 residues. V lost 0 bases and J lost 1; bases outside the gene matches: 0. The germline CDR1 and CDR2 sequences are SGHTA and FQGTGA. Here the CDR3 DNA reads TGTGCCAGCAGCTTAACGGGACAGGGCCAAGAGACCCAGTACTTC. Amino acids: CASSLTGQGQETQYF.

V gene TRBV7-3 combines with J gene TRBJ2-7; 9 bases agree with TRBD1. CDR3 length: 13 residues. Germline V gene lookup returns CDR1 SGHTA and CDR2 FQGTGA. V dropped 5 bases and J dropped 11; count of bases not matched to a gene: 10. CDR3: CASSPTQGDREYF. CDR3 DNA sequence: TGTGCCAGCAGCCCAACGCAGGGGGACAGGGAGTACTTC.

The J gene is TRBJ2-1, the V gene TRBV12-5, with D perhaps TRBD2 (5 bases). CDR1 LGHNT and CDR2 FRNRAP come from the germline V gene. The CDR3 is made up of 17 amino acids. V was shortened by 0 bases and J by 0 bases, with 12 bases between the two germline ends. The CDR3 DNA reads TGTGCTAGTGGTTTGGTACTCGGGCGGGTCTCCTACAATGAGCAGTTCTTC. This translates into CASGLVLGRVSYNEQFF. Using reference TRBV12-5 and TRBJ2-1 for the parts outside the CDR3, the full variable domain is DARVTQTPRHKVTEMGQEVTMRCQPILGHNTVFWYRQTMMQGLELLAYFRNRAPLDDSGMPKDRFSAEMPDATLATLKIQPSEPRDSAVYFCASGLVLGRVSYNEQFFGPGTRLTVL.

The chain combines TRBV7-9 with TRBJ2-7, with 12 positions matching TRBD2. CDR3 length: 17 amino acids. The V segment lost 8 bases and the J segment 5 bases; nucleotides outside the gene matches: 16. Germline V gene lookup returns CDR1 SEHNR and CDR2 FQNEAQ (reference sequence). CDR3 nucleotide sequence: TGTGCCAGCCGGCCCCCGGAATCGACTAGCGGGAGACACGAGCAGTACTTC. Translation: CASRPPESTSGRHEQYF.

J is TRBJ2-7 and V is TRBV7-2, with TRBD1 identical over 10 bases. The length of the CDR3 is 13 residues. The junction had 7 bases not matched to a gene; V was cut back by 8 bases and J by 6 bases. CDR1 is SGHTA and CDR2 is FQGNSA in the germline V gene. The CDR3 DNA follows: TGTGCCAGCCAACCGGGACAGGGGTCCGAGCAGTACTTC. Its translation: CASQPGQGSEQYF. Combining the CDR3 with reference TRBV7-2 and TRBJ2-7 gives the whole variable domain GAGVSQSPSNKVTEKGKDVELRCDPISGHTALYWYRQSLGQGLEFLIYFQGNSAPDKSGLPSDRFSAERTGGSVSTLTIQRTQQEDSAVYLCASQPGQGSEQYFGPGTRLTVT.

The rearrangement links TRBV20-1 to TRBJ1-2; D call uncertain. Germline values: CDR1 DFQATT, CDR2 SNEGSKA (reference sequence). Trimming removed 3 bases from V and 6 bases from J, with 11 bases in between. This CDR3 is 12 amino acids long. The CDR3 loop reads CSASKGADGYTF. The DNA for the CDR3 is TGCAGTGCTAGTAAGGGCGCTGATGGCTACACCTTC.

The CDR3 loop is CASSVGASVQETQYF. As DNA, the CDR3 is TGTGCCAGCAGCGTAGGGGCCAGCGTCCAAGAGACCCAGTACTTC. The chain combines TRBV9 with TRBJ2-5; D remains ambiguous. The CDR3 is 15 amino acids. The germline CDR1 and CDR2 sequences are SGDLS and YYNGEE. Trimming stripped 0 bases from V and 1 base from J, with 10 bases between.

V usage is TRBV19 and J usage is TRBJ1-6; TRBD1 aligns across 9 bases. The CDR3 has 15 residues. Germline loops: CDR1 LNHDA, CDR2 SQIVND (reference sequence). V was pared by 2 bases and J by 5 bases, with 1 base of the junction left unmatched. The CDR3: CASSIRDRDNSPLHF. In nucleotides, the CDR3 is TGTGCCAGTAGTATAAGGGACAGGGATAATTCACCCCTCCACTTT.

The rearrangement uses TRBV28 and TRBJ2-4; D gene uncertain. The CDR3 contains 12 residues. The germline V gene has CDR1 MDHEN and CDR2 SYDVKM. Deletions cut 5 bases from V and 0 bases from J, with 2 bases between. The CDR3 DNA is TGTGCCAGCAGTCTAGCCAAAAACATTCAGTACTTC. Translating gives CASSLAKNIQYF.

The V gene is TRBV30, the J gene TRBJ2-5, with D uncertain. V was trimmed by 0 bases and J by 4 bases, leaving 9 bases between them. CDR3 length: 13 residues. CDR1 and CDR2 from the germline V gene are GTSNPN and SVGIG (reference sequence). The CDR3 sequence is CAWSVRTGETQYF. As DNA, the CDR3 is TGTGCCTGGAGTGTACGCACGGGAGAGACCCAGTACTTC. The variable domain in full, completed from reference TRBV30 and TRBJ2-5, reads SQTIHQWPATLVQPVGSPLSLECTVEGTSNPNLYWYRQAAGRGLQLLFYSVGIGQISSEVPQNLSASRPQDRQFILSSKKLLLSDSGFYLCAWSVRTGETQYFGPGTRLLVL.

This clone appeared a single time. The V gene is TRBV2, the J gene TRBJ2-7; D unresolved. The CDR3 is made up of 13 amino acids. Germline CDR1 reads SNHLY; CDR2 reads FYNNEI. V was cut by 4 bases and J by 4 bases, with 11 bases left in between. The CDR3 region has the DNA TGTGCCAGCAGTGGTATGGGTAGGTACGAGCAGTACTTC. It encodes CASSGMGRYEQYF.

This chain links TRBV28 with TRBJ1-2; no firm D call. Germline V gene sequence: CDR1 MDHEN, CDR2 SYDVKM. The CDR3 is 16 amino acids. The V end lost 3 bases, the J end lost 0 bases, and 14 bases lay between the germline ends. Written as DNA, the CDR3 is TGTGCCAGCAGTTTTAATAGGCGGCAAGCTAACTATGGCTACACCTTC. The encoded protein is CASSFNRRQANYGYTF.

The V gene is TRBV5-5, the J gene TRBJ2-5; no clear D. This CDR3 region has 15 residues. Germline V CDR1 and CDR2: SGHKS, YYEKEE (reference sequence). Trimming removed 3 bases at V and 4 bases at J, with 16 bases between. CDR3 loop: CASSSSLGVGETQYF. The CDR3 DNA follows: TGTGCCAGCAGCTCTTCTCTAGGAGTGGGAGAGACCCAGTACTTC.

The V call is TRBV28, the J call TRBJ1-2; D not resolved. Per the germline V gene, CDR1 is MDHEN and CDR2 is SYDVKM. This CDR3 region has 12 residues. Between the trimmed V and J ends, which lost 7 bases and 2 bases, there was a span of 8 bases. CDR3 in DNA: TGTGCCAGCAACCAGCGGAACTATGGCTACACCTTC. Translated: CASNQRNYGYTF.